This T cell receptor (beta chain) was captured in a study of cytomegalovirus exposure and HLA in healthy donors (TCRdb year 2017). Context from the whole study: An earlier analysis of approximately 640 of the donors reported 276 Gb of sequence data and 120 million or so unique TCR beta sequences from some 180 million T cells. Roughly 300 gigabases of sequencing data and tens of millions of unique TCR sequences were included in an early release covering around 650 HLA-typed donors. An earlier analysis of some 500 of the donors used high-throughput TCR beta sequencing to judge whether each TCR beta V gene segment behaved as functional or pseudogenic. Roughly 5 DR-DQ haplotypes were handled as single units for association and clustering, since linkage in the cohort was strong. Typing coverage differed by locus: A, B, C, DRB1 and DQB1 were typed in about 620-640 donors, DQA1 in approximately 520, DPA1 in some 610, and DPB1 in 400 to 490. All discovery cohort repertoires had been generated using a single sequencing platform. Of the approximately 400 genotyped donors, roughly 80% fell in the genetic ancestry cluster associated with self-reported Caucasian donors. The T cell repertoires of 666 subjects were profiled by immunosequencing and related to cytomegalovirus serostatus. To study patterns of TCR occurrence, a later analysis re-analyzed previously published TCR beta repertoires from 700 or so donors and added high-resolution HLA genotyping. Alongside the repertoire data, information on donor age, sex, ethnicity and CMV serostatus was compiled. To predict cytomegalovirus infection status, the study combined high-throughput TCR immunosequencing, statistical association of individual TCRs with disease status, and machine learning. Among about 360 genotyped donors of the cohort, an average of about 240,000 unique TCR beta nucleotide sequences were sequenced per donor, around 20% of them non-productive. A later genetic analysis took genome-wide SNP genotypes for about three fifths of the roughly 700 donors and used that subset as a discovery cohort. The study aimed to test whether cataloging public T cell receptors could reveal signatures of past pathogen exposure. Besides the first cohort of around 670 subjects, a separate validation cohort made up of roughly 130 different subjects was used. Rather than drawing on any new phenotypic data, the later analysis identified candidate immune exposures from TCR beta sequences and the way those sequences occurred across donors. Class I and class II HLA loci were covered by the typing at four-digit resolution.

In regard to this clone: The specificity of this receptor is unknown. There are no base qualities to consult, and no much larger clone falls within one base.

The cohort consisted of fewer than 700 healthy bone marrow donors. Cohort members were all nominally healthy when sampled, although unrecorded immune exposures were likely present. The donor tested CMV seropositive and was one of the 289 seropositive cohort members. A peripheral blood sample was collected from each donor, and TCR beta sequencing was performed on peripheral blood mononuclear cells. The Qiagen DNeasy Blood Extraction Kit was used to extract genomic DNA from the blood cell samples. Library creation used the immunoSEQ multiplex PCR assay. A mixture of 60 forward primers for TCR Vbeta segments and 13 reverse primers for TCR Jbeta segments was used in the multiplex PCR. Amplification of the CDR3 region of rearranged TCR beta genes was performed with a multiplex PCR assay on genomic DNA. The amplified TCR beta libraries were sequenced on the Illumina HiSeq System as 87-base-pair reads. On the authors' methods: A later analysis tallied 75 million to 95 million unique TCR beta chains across the 666 repertoires, and about 12 million of those chains were shared by two or more donors. A nearest-neighbor algorithm error-corrected the raw reads and collapsed the reads into unique sequences, merging closely related sequences to remove PCR and sequencing errors. CDR3 sequences were aligned to IMGT reference sequences to assign V, D and J gene segments. Each retained sequence needed at least a six-nucleotide match to both a V gene segment and a J gene segment. Rearrangements were called productive when the CDR3 lacked stop codons and stayed in frame with V and J; all others were non-productive. CDR3 was defined by IMGT convention, running from the second conserved V-encoded cysteine to the conserved J-encoded phenylalanine. Sequences without an unambiguous match to a single V gene segment were excluded from the earlier analysis of 587 of the donors. In an earlier analysis of some 590 of the donors, a V segment was called functional when productive rearrangements were above 56.7%, and segregating when the standard deviation between donors exceeded 5%. To diagnose cytomegalovirus status from the catalog of TCR beta chain sequences, a statistical classification framework was built. A later analysis assigned V and J genes by comparing TCR nucleotide sequences with IMGT/GENE-DB human TR gene sequences. A later analysis assigned CDR3 sequences and most-parsimonious VDJ recombination scenarios with the TCRdist pipeline. A later analysis defined each TCR beta chain by its CDR3 amino acid sequence plus V-gene family, and excluded reads lacking a unique V-gene family. A later analysis removed 450 to 600 highly shared, low-generation-probability nucleotide sequences to deal with suspected cross-contamination and a sequencing artifact. In a later analysis, a clonal expansion index was calculated for each public chain from normalized within-repertoire ranks of inferred template counts. A later analysis computed generation probabilities with a VDJ recombination model fitted to out-of-frame rearrangements, and checked the results against IGoR. A later analysis scored TCR-TCR, TCR-HLA and TCR-CMV co-occurrence with hypergeometric tests, applying a repertoire-size bias correction to TCR pairs. In a later analysis, false discovery rates were estimated by permuting HLA or CMV assignments 20 times. In a later analysis, co-occurring TCRs were grouped using DBSCAN, and TCRdist sequence similarity was added for clustering within HLA-allele-positive subsets. Repertoires with fewer than 30,000 or more than 120,000 public chains were left out of co-occurrence clustering, as were five repertoires with anomalous nucleotide sharing. TCRdb holds this immuneACCESS table with in-frame rearrangements only. Some clones are missing; in checked studies, unresolved V genes explain under half, and the rest has no known cause. The V and J calls and clone size are taken from that table; D and trimming were inferred from the DNA. The sample profile shows 100,000 to 150,000 clones; about 74% of them were found once. The top ten hold approximately 6% of the sample.

Overall study results and their limits: The authors suggested that the approach could potentially be extended to other disease states and immunological phenotypes. Because counts were too low, seventeen rarely observed V segments, including chromosome 9 orphons, were left out of the earlier analysis of about 620 of the donors. Only TCR beta chains were sequenced in this cohort, and the absence of alpha or paired-chain data limited detectable features. Linkage disequilibrium might explain the correlated functional status among segregating V segments, but an unknown experimental factor could not be excluded. The classifier was reported to diagnose cytomegalovirus status with high specificity and sensitivity in both the original cohort and the validation cohort. In a later analysis, most CMV-associated TCR beta chains were found to appear HLA-restricted, with HLA associations seemingly driven largely by CMV exposure. A few of the identified cytomegalovirus-associated TCR beta chains were confirmed in vitro to be specific for cytomegalovirus antigens. A further reported finding was that TCR beta sequences accurately predicted the HLA-A and HLA-B alleles for most subjects in the first cohort. In an earlier analysis of approximately 590 of the donors, most TCR beta V segments were observed in productive rearrangements about 87% or about 30% of the time, broadly matching IMGT annotations. Because HLA typing was unavailable for some donors at each locus, only the typed subset was used in association tests. The sequencing pipeline was judged likely to have produced a cluster of highly shared sequence variants as a technical artifact. According to a later analysis, TCR association rates differed among HLA loci, with DRB1 alleles showing the most associated TCRs and HLA-C alleles showing the fewest. A later analysis associated about 17,000 TCR beta sequences with specific HLA alleles at a false discovery rate of 0.05. The study listed 164 TCR beta chains as associated with cytomegalovirus. Compared with equally common non-associated chains, HLA-associated TCR beta chains in a later analysis were more clonally expanded and had lower generation probabilities. Several of the top co-occurrence clusters appeared to be linked to parvovirus B19, influenza, CMV and Epstein-Barr virus, according to a later analysis. A later genetic analysis reported fewer N-insertions in productive TCRs among donors in an Asian-associated ancestry cluster than the roughly 640-donor mean. Immune exposure information for the cohort was limited to CMV serostatus. A later genetic analysis associated a missense DCLRE1C variant with V-gene and J-gene trimming of TCR beta chains, and an independent cohort replicated the association. The 87-base-pair reads could not distinguish some IMGT-functional V segments, including TRBV6-2 and TRBV6-3, so those segments were excluded. While some public TCRs were present in many individuals, most TCR sequences turned up only very rarely across donors. The presence/absence analyses assumed that sequencing depth was roughly uniform across donors, and that assumption may not be true. Assigning TCR associations to individual alleles was difficult when HLA alleles, especially DR and DQ, strongly co-occurred.

For CDR1 and CDR2, the germline V gene (reference sequence) lists MNHNY and SVGAGI. V loses 6 bases, J loses 0 bases, and the germline ends lie 15 bases apart. Counted from cysteine to phenylalanine, this CDR3 has 16 amino acids. The sequence is cut down to CDR3 DNA, 48 bases in frame from base 1. The source of this sequence is a woman between 45 and 65 years old in good health and CMV-seropositive. The V gene is TRBV6-6 and the J gene is TRBJ1-5, with TRBD1 as a weak D call on 6 bases. The sequenced material came from PBMCs. The nucleotides are TGTGCCAGCAGCGGTGGGACACCTATTAGCAATCAGCCCCAGCATTTT. Translated, this is CASSGGTPISNQPQHF.